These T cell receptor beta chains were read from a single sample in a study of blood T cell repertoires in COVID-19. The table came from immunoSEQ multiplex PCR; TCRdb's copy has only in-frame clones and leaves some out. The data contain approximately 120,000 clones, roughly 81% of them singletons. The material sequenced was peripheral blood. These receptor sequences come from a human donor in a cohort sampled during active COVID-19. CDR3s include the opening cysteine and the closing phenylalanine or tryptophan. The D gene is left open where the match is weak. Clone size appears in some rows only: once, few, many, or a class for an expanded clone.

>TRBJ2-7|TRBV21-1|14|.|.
CASSKGTGDYEQYF
TGTGCCAGCAGCAAGGGGACAGGGGACTACGAGCAGTACTTC
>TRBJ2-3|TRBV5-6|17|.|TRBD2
CASSFISPSGGVNTQYF
TGTGCCAGCAGCTTCATAAGTCCTAGCGGGGGGGTTAATACGCAGTATTTT
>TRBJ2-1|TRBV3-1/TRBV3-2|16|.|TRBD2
CASSPKTRGGVDEQFF
TGTGCCAGCAGCCCTAAAACGCGGGGGGGTGTCGATGAGCAGTTCTTC
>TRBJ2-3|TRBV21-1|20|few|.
CASSKVLGGDRGPGTDTQYF
TGTGCCAGCAGCAAAGTTTTAGGTGGGGACAGGGGGCCGGGCACAGATACGCAGTATTTT
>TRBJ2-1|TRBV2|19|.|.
CASRDVPSGFLSSYNEQFF
TGTGCCAGCAGAGACGTGCCATCGGGGTTCCTGAGCTCCTACAATGAGCAGTTCTTC
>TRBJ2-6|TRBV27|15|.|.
CASRYASSGANVLTF
TGTGCCAGCAGGTACGCGAGCTCTGGGGCCAACGTCCTGACTTTC
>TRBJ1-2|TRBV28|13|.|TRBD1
CASSSGDRSSYTF
TGTGCCAGCAGTTCCGGGGACAGGTCAAGCTACACCTTC
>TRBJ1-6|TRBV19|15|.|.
CASSIDRAYNSPLHF
TGTGCCAGTAGTATAGACCGGGCCTATAATTCACCCCTCCACTTT
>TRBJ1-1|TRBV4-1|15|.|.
CASSQVAGGRTEAFF
TGCGCCAGCAGCCAAGTAGCGGGGGGGCGGACTGAAGCTTTCTTT
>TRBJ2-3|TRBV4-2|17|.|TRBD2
CASSQDLLAGGTDTQYF
TGTGCCAGCAGCCAAGATCTGCTAGCGGGGGGCACAGATACGCAGTATTTT
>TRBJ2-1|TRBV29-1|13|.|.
CSVQTGAYNEQFF
TGCAGCGTCCAGACAGGCGCTTACAATGAGCAGTTCTTC
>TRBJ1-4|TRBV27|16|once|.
CASSLSPAGANEKLFF
TGTGCCAGCAGTTTATCTCCTGCAGGCGCGAACGAAAAACTGTTTTTT
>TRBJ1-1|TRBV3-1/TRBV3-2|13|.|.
CASSQEMRTEAFF
TGTGCCAGCAGCCAAGAAATGCGCACTGAAGCTTTCTTT
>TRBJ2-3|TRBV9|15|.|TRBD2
CASSASGVSTDTQYF
TGTGCCAGCAGCGCTAGCGGGGTCTCCACAGATACGCAGTATTTT
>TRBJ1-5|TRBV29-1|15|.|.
CSVTLGDSSNQPQHF
TGCAGCGTAACACTCGGTGACAGTAGCAATCAGCCCCAGCATTTT
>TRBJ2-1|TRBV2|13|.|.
CASSEGTYNEQFF
TGTGCCAGCAGTGAGGGCACCTACAATGAGCAGTTCTTC
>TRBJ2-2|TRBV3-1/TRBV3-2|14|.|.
CASSQDSGAGELFF
TGTGCCAGCAGCCAAGACTCAGGGGCCGGGGAGCTGTTTTTT
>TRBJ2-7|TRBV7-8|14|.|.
CASSLLQGSYEQYF
TGTGCCAGCAGCTTATTACAGGGAAGTTACGAGCAGTACTTC
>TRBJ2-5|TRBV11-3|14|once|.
CASSLGPSEETQYF
TGTGCCAGCAGCTTAGGCCCTAGCGAAGAGACCCAGTACTTC
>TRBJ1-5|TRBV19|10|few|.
CASNYQPQHF
TGTGCCAGTAACTACCAGCCCCAGCATTTT
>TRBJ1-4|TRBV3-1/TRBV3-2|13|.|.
CASSPGVNEKLFF
TGTGCCAGCAGTCCGGGTGTTAATGAAAAACTGTTTTTT
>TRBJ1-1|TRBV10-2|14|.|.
CASRERTETLQAFF
TGCGCCAGCAGAGAACGGACAGAAACATTACAAGCTTTCTTT
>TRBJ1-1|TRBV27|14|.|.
CASSLRDSTDEAFF
TGTGCCAGCAGTTTGCGAGACTCGACCGATGAAGCTTTCTTT
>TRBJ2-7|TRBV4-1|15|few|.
CASSHSRELSYEQYF
TGCGCCAGCAGCCACTCACGGGAACTCTCCTACGAGCAGTACTTC
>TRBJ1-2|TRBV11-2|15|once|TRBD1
CASSLGTGVNYGYTF
TGTGCCAGCAGCTTAGGGACAGGAGTTAACTATGGCTACACCTTC
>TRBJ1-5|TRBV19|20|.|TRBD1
CASSIVSGTGGPGGNQPQHF
TGTGCCAGTAGTATAGTATCAGGGACAGGGGGCCCGGGGGGCAATCAGCCCCAGCATTTT
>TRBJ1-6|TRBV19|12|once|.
CASRVVNSPLHF
TGTGCCAGCAGGGTGGTTAATTCACCCCTCCACTTT
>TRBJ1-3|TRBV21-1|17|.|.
CASSKSPTGGSGNTIYF
TGTGCCAGCAGCAAAAGCCCAACAGGGGGGTCCGGAAACACCATATATTTT
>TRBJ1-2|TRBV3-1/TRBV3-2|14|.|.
CASSQGAANYGYTF
TGTGCCAGCAGCCAAGGGGCTGCTAACTATGGCTACACCTTC
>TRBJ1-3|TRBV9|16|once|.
CASSVEPQGSGNTIYF
TGTGCCAGCAGCGTAGAACCACAGGGCTCTGGAAACACCATATATTTT